The T cell receptor beta chain under discussion was sequenced for a study of identifying expanded T cells in peripheral blood. Findings of the study overall: About 1.2 clones differed between technical replicates, versus approximately 17 and 20 over time.

Collection occurred without any documented infections or immune events in donors. Points on this clone: Its antigen is undetermined.

Method: immunoSEQ multiplex PCR; TCRdb's copy keeps in-frame clones and lacks some. Of roughly 75,000 clones listed, around 90% were seen once; the top ten hold 3.3%. The CDR3 runs 15 residues. Germline V gene lookup returns CDR1 LGHNA and CDR2 YSLEER. V trimming: 4 bases; J trimming: 0 bases; junction bases outside the gene matches: 4. The rearrangement uses TRBV4-3 and TRBJ1-2; TRBD1 agrees at 8 bases. The TCR comes from a person aged 18 to 69 in good health. Sequencing was performed on blood. For the CDR3, the DNA is TGCGCCAGCAGCCCTCAACAGGGGGCTAACTATGGCTACACCTTC. Its translation is CASSPQQGANYGYTF.